The clone carrying this T cell receptor (beta chain) has more than one count but fewer than ten. No antigen is known for it. Per germline, CDR1 SGHTA and CDR2 FQGNSA. The CDR3 is 18 amino acids. V trimming: 5 bases; J trimming: 0 bases; junction bases outside the gene matches: 11. Cultured CD4+ T cell DNA was sequenced using the Oncomine TCR Beta short-read assay. TCRdb re-called the PCR reads through MiXCR, storing one row per CDR3 protein. Of some 19,000 distinct CDR3 sequences in the sample, 38% were seen once. Treatment described: approximately 9-day PBMC culture with coronavirus spike peptide pools or control peptides (ViraFEST assay). Via ViraFEST, peptide pools expanded antigen-specific T cells before TCR sequencing. The PCR-positive dates, March through December 2020, came before the US Alpha, Beta and Delta variants. This sample was taken from a study of vaccination and CD4 T cells after COVID-19.

The chain has TRBV7-2 and TRBJ2-3; 10 positions agree with TRBD2. The TCR sequence derives from a human donor with COVID-19. Material: cultured CD4+ T cells from blood. CDR3 sequence: CASSPRASGGASTDTQYF. The CDR3 DNA reads TGTGCCAGCAGCCCACGGGCAAGCGGGGGGGCTAGCACAGATACGCAGTATTTT.